These 26 T cell receptor beta chains were sequenced from one sample in a study of T cells in women clearing cervical HPV infection. Some clones are missing from TCRdb's copy, which holds only in-frame ones; the method was immunoSEQ multiplex PCR. The ten top clones account for 15% to 20%, within a sample of tens of thousands of clones. What was sequenced was blood buffy coat. These receptors came from a woman between 18 and 70 years old with a cervical HPV16 infection that either progressed to CIN3+ or cleared (not recorded which).

Notes on this clone: The CDR3 end lies 3 residues beyond the end of the read and is filled in from the germline J gene. The chain recombines TRBV14 with TRBJ1-2, with D hard to call. CDR1 SGHDN and CDR2 FVKESK come from the germline V gene. This CDR3 has 12 residues. V dropped 0 bases and J dropped 7 bases, with 6 bases sitting between them. The CDR3 reads CASSQDPFGYTF. The sequenced CDR3 bases are TGTGCCAGCAGCCAAGATCCGTTTGGC.

A note on this clone: Its ends do not fully match the called genes, so a read error is possible. The read falls 3 residues short of the CDR3 end, and the missing part is taken from the germline J gene. Other DNA sequences in this sample translate to the same CDR3. This sequence joins TRBV20-1 and TRBJ1-3; 10 bases are shared with TRBD1. The germline CDR1 and CDR2 sequences are DFQATT and SNEGSKA (reference sequence). The CDR3 runs 19 residues. Partial CDR3 DNA: TGCAGTGCTAGAGTAGGGGACAGGGGCCGCCAGATCTCTGGAAACACG. This translates into CSARVGDRGRQISGNT. The full-length CDR3 reads as CSARVGDRGRQISGNTIYF.

On this clone: With the read ending 3 residues before the CDR3 end, the germline J gene is used to fill in that end. This sequence joins TRBV5-5 and TRBJ2-7, with D perhaps TRBD1 (6 bases). Germline V gene lookup returns CDR1 SGHKS and CDR2 YYEKEE (reference sequence). V was clipped by 4 bases and J by 3 bases, with 11 bases between them. This CDR3 comprises 13 residues. The CDR3 region is CASSRTEIYEQYF. Incomplete CDR3 DNA: TGTGCCAGCAGCCGGACAGAAATCTACGAG.

Remarks on this clone: The read terminates 3 residues before the CDR3 end, so the remaining end is supplied by the germline J gene. The chain recombines TRBV2 with TRBJ2-1; tentatively, D is TRBD2 (5 bases). The length of the CDR3 is 15 residues. Germline lookup yields CDR1 SNHLY and CDR2 FYNNEI. V lost 3 bases and J 9 bases, leaving 18 bases between the germline ends. Partial CDR3 DNA: TGTGCCAGCAGTGAGAGCGGCGCAAGGAGGACTGAG. Translated, it gives CASSESGARRTE. The full CDR3 protein is CASSESGARRTEQFF.

Notes on this clone: The read halts 3 residues ahead of the CDR3 end, with the missing end drawn from the germline J gene. The chain joins TRBV6-2 or TRBV6-3 to TRBJ2-3; possibly TRBD1 for D (5 bases). The CDR3 contains 14 residues. Looked up from germline, CDR1 is MNHEY and CDR2 is SVGEGT. With 3 bases removed from V and 1 base from J, the gap between germline ends came to 8 bases. The CDR3 loop reads CASSYQGGTDTQYF. CDR3 bases read: TGTGCCAGCAGTTATCAAGGGGGCACAGATACG.

Points on this clone: The CDR3 end is not reached by the read, which stops 3 residues before it; the germline J gene fills it in. V is TRBV20-1 and J is TRBJ2-7; D not resolved. Trimming removed 4 bases from V and 5 bases from J, with 21 bases in between. The CDR3 spans 15 residues. CDR1 is DFQATT, CDR2 SNEGSKA, per germline (reference sequence). The covered CDR3 bases are TGCAGTGCTACCTTGGCGGCAACATTGAGGAACGAG. Its translation is CSATLAATLRNE. The full CDR3 is CSATLAATLRNEQYF.

As for this clone: Sequencing ends 3 residues short of the CDR3 end; the germline J gene provides the rest. The chain has TRBV7-3 and TRBJ2-2, with a tentative D call TRBD1 (5 bases). The CDR3 is 15 amino acids. Per germline, CDR1 SGHTA and CDR2 FQGTGA. The sequenced CDR3 bases are TGTGCCAGCAGCTTAAGAGGCTCTGGGGCCAACGTG. It is translated as CASSLRGSGANV. The whole CDR3 is CASSLRGSGANVLFF.

As concerns this clone: The read ends 3 residues before the CDR3 terminus; that terminus is restored from the germline J gene. This sequence joins TRBV18 and TRBJ1-5; D not certain. The CDR3 is 12 residues long. The V and J ends lost 6 bases and 9 bases respectively, with 12 bases between them. Germline loops: CDR1 KGHSH, CDR2 LQKENI. The sequenced CDR3 bases are TGTGCCAGCTCTCCCGAGGAGGGGCCC. This codes for CASSPEEGP. The whole CDR3 sequence is CASSPEEGPQHF.

On this clone itself: The sequence runs out 3 residues before the end of the CDR3; the remainder is reconstructed from the germline J gene. V gene TRBV12-3 or TRBV12-4 combines with J gene TRBJ1-5; 7 bases agree with TRBD1. The CDR3 totals 14 residues. Trimming removed 1 base from V and 6 bases from J; junction bases left unmatched: 3. Incomplete CDR3 DNA: TGTGCCAGCAGTTTAGAGGCAGGGGGTCAGCCC. Translating it yields CASSLEAGGQP. The whole CDR3 protein is CASSLEAGGQPQHF.

Details on this clone: The CDR3 end lies 3 residues beyond the end of the read and is filled in from the germline J gene. The gene calls are TRBV20-1 and TRBJ2-5; D is ambiguous. The CDR3 runs to 11 residues. V lost 2 bases and J lost 2, with 3 bases in between. Germline CDR1 DFQATT, CDR2 SNEGSKA (reference sequence). CDR3 bases read: TGCAGTGCTAGACCTCAAGAGACC. It codes for CSARPQET. The full-length CDR3 reads as CSARPQETQYF.

CDR3 bases read: TGTGCCAGCATAAAGGACAGGGCGTTAACGGACACCGGGGAG. It codes for CASIKDRALTDTGE. The CDR3, in full, reads CASIKDRALTDTGELFF. V gene TRBV2 combines with J gene TRBJ2-2; the match to TRBD1 covers 8 bases. The read ends 3 residues before the CDR3 terminus; that terminus is restored from the germline J gene. Germline V CDR1 and CDR2: SNHLY, FYNNEI. This CDR3 contains 17 residues. With V trimmed by 7 bases and J by 3 bases, 13 bases remained unmatched.

Concerning this clone itself: The read comes to an end 3 residues before the CDR3 does, leaving the germline J gene to fill in the end. J is TRBJ2-5 and V is TRBV10-1; 7 nucleotides match TRBD1. Germline CDR1 and CDR2: WNHNN and SYGVQD (reference sequence). Trimming cost V 1 base and J 4 bases; bases outside gene matches: 6. This CDR3 spans 15 amino acids. Partial CDR3 DNA: TGCGCCAGCAGTGAGTTGACAGGGTTCCCAGAGACC. It yields the protein CASSELTGFPET. The CDR3 as a whole reads CASSELTGFPETQYF.

To note about this clone: Read coverage stops 3 residues before the CDR3 terminus; the germline J gene supplies the remainder. The chain carries TRBV7-2 and TRBJ1-5; possible D gene TRBD1, 5 bases. The CDR3 has 15 residues. V was shortened by 3 bases and J by 7 bases, with 16 bases between the two germline ends. Germline V lookup: CDR1 SGHTA, CDR2 FQGNSA. Partial CDR3 DNA: TGTGCCAGCAGCTTGCGGAAAGGGGAGGGACAGCCC. It encodes CASSLRKGEGQP. The whole CDR3 reads CASSLRKGEGQPQHF.

About this clone itself: The read terminates 3 residues before the CDR3 end, so the remaining end is supplied by the germline J gene. J is TRBJ1-2 and V is TRBV5-1; 9 bases agree with TRBD1. This CDR3 has 15 residues. Per the germline V gene, CDR1 is SGHRS and CDR2 is YFSETQ. The part of the CDR3 DNA that was read is TGCGCCAGCAGCTTGGGGTACAGGGGGCGCGAGGGC. Amino acids: CASSLGYRGREG. The whole CDR3 protein is CASSLGYRGREGYTF.

As to this clone: The read halts 3 residues ahead of the CDR3 end, with the missing end drawn from the germline J gene. The chain couples TRBV5-1 to TRBJ2-2; D perhaps matches TRBD1 (6 bases). The germline V gene has CDR1 SGHRS and CDR2 YFSETQ. V lost 0 bases to trimming and J lost 3 bases, with 12 bases between them. The CDR3 is 16 amino acids. The CDR3 loop reads CASSLATGMDTGELFF. CDR3 bases read: TGCGCCAGCAGCTTGGCAACAGGGATGGACACCGGGGAG.

Notes on this clone: The missing CDR3 end, 3 residues past where the read stops, is filled in from the germline J gene. The same CDR3 can be traced to other DNA sequences in this sample. The rearrangement uses TRBV20-1 and TRBJ2-1; perhaps TRBD1 as D (6 bases). Trimming pared 5 bases from V and 6 bases from J, leaving 8 bases between. Germline V gives CDR1 DFQATT, CDR2 SNEGSKA (reference sequence). This CDR3 is built from 11 residues. Incomplete CDR3 DNA: TGCAGTGCTTCACAGGGCAATGAG. Its translation: CSASQGNE. Given in full, the CDR3 is CSASQGNEQFF.

For this clone: Coverage ceases 3 residues before the CDR3 finishes, and the germline J gene fills in the end. This chain connects TRBV29-1 to TRBJ1-2, with D possibly TRBD1 on 5 matching bases. Germline assignment: CDR1 SQVTM and CDR2 ANQGSEA. The CDR3 runs to 15 residues. The V end lost 4 bases, the J end lost 3 bases, and 18 bases lay between the germline ends. CDR3 sequence: CSVGDPGRGHYGYTF. The covered CDR3 bases are TGCAGCGTTGGGGATCCAGGGCGAGGCCACTATGGC. Combining the CDR3 with reference TRBV29-1 and TRBJ1-2 gives the whole variable domain SAVISQKPSRDICQRGTSLTIQCQVDSQVTMMFWYRQQPGQSLTLIATANQGSEATYESGFVIDKFPISRPNLTFSTLTVSNMSPEDSSIYLCSVGDPGRGHYGYTFGSGTRLTVV.

Incomplete CDR3 DNA: TGCAGTGCTAGAGATGCCTCGGGGTACGAA. Its protein is CSARDASGYE. The complete CDR3 reads CSARDASGYEAFF. J is TRBJ1-1 and V is TRBV20-1; D is unresolved. The read gets to within 3 residues of the CDR3 end, and the germline J gene fills in the rest. The germline gives CDR1 DFQATT, CDR2 SNEGSKA (reference sequence). This CDR3 comprises 13 residues.

Concerning this clone itself: The read comes to an end 3 residues before the CDR3 does, leaving the germline J gene to fill in the end. J is TRBJ2-4 and V is TRBV19; tentative D call: TRBD2 (5 bases). Looked up from germline, CDR1 is LNHDA and CDR2 is SQIVND (reference sequence). This CDR3 spans 12 amino acids. CDR3 bases read: TGTGCCAGTAGTATAGGGACGAGCGGT. Amino acids: CASSIGTSG. From start to end, the CDR3 is CASSIGTSGQYF.

As to this clone: The read ends 3 residues shy of where the CDR3 ends; the end is completed using the germline J gene. V usage is TRBV19 and J usage is TRBJ2-2; a weak D match, TRBD1 (6 bases). Germline-derived CDR1 and CDR2 are LNHDA and SQIVND (reference sequence). The CDR3 is 17 residues long. The CDR3 reads CASNNPPGQSADSPLFF. CDR3 bases read: TGTGCCAGCAACAACCCCCCAGGACAGTCTGCAGATTCACCG. The whole variable domain, remainder taken from reference TRBV19 and TRBJ2-2, is DGGITQSPKYLFRKEGQNVTLSCEQNLNHDAMYWYRQDPGQGLRLIYYSQIVNDFQKGDIAEGYSVSREKKESFPLTVTSAQKNPTAFYLCASNNPPGQSADSPLFFGEGSRLTVL.

On this clone: The DNA ends 3 residues before the CDR3 does, and the rest of the CDR3 is filled in from the germline J gene. The J gene is TRBJ2-7, the V gene TRBV12-3 or TRBV12-4; 8 nucleotides align to TRBD2. Germline trimming cut 1 base from V and 2 bases from J; bases unmatched to any gene: 7. CDR3 length: 16 amino acids. CDR3 in amino acids: CASSLVRNSGTYEQYF. The CDR3 bases that were read are TGTGCCAGCAGTTTAGTGCGGAATAGCGGGACCTACGAG.

On this clone itself: With the read ending 3 residues before the CDR3 end, the germline J gene is used to fill in that end. The rearrangement uses TRBV10-3 and TRBJ2-1, with TRBD2 identical over 9 bases. The germline V gene has CDR1 ENHRY and CDR2 SYGVKD. The V and J ends lost 8 bases and 6 bases, in that order; junction bases with no gene match: 5. The CDR3 sequence is 13 residues long. The CDR3 reads CAIEASGINEQFF. CDR3 bases read: TGTGCCATCGAGGCTAGCGGGATCAATGAG.

The CDR3 DNA, read in part, is TGTGCCAGCAGCTTTAGGGGCTACGAG. This translates into CASSFRGYE. In full, the CDR3 reads CASSFRGYEQYF. The gene calls are TRBV7-8 and TRBJ2-7, with a possible D match to TRBD1 (5 bases). The read terminates 3 residues before the CDR3 end, so the remaining end is supplied by the germline J gene. V gave up 3 bases and J gave up 3 bases, with 6 bases separating them. Germline CDR1 reads SGHVS; CDR2 reads FQNEAQ. This CDR3 region has 12 residues.

Points on this clone: The read is 3 residues too short to cover the CDR3 end, so that end is filled in from the germline J gene. This CDR3 is also generated by other DNA sequences in the sample. This chain uses TRBV18 with TRBJ1-3; D remains unclear. The V gene lost 2 bases and the J gene lost 4 bases, with 15 bases spanning the gap. The germline V gene encodes CDR1 KGHSH and CDR2 LQKENI. The CDR3 totals 16 residues. Incomplete CDR3 DNA: TGTGCCAGCTCACCAAGGAACGGGGATCAGGGAAACACC. This encodes CASSPRNGDQGNT. The whole CDR3 sequence reads CASSPRNGDQGNTIYF.

As for this clone: The read halts 3 residues ahead of the CDR3 end, with the missing end drawn from the germline J gene. V and J are TRBV20-1 and TRBJ2-1, with TRBD2 matching over 11 bases. The CDR3 contains 16 residues. Germline CDR1 reads DFQATT; CDR2 reads SNEGSKA (reference sequence). The trim removed 4 bases at V and 4 bases at J, leaving 9 bases unmatched. This CDR3 reads CSATPGLAVIYNEQFF. Partial CDR3 DNA: TGCAGTGCTACCCCGGGACTAGCGGTAATTTACAATGAG.

As to this clone: The read terminates 3 residues before the CDR3 end, so the remaining end is supplied by the germline J gene. V usage is TRBV20-1 and J usage is TRBJ2-1; TRBD2 matches 9 bases. CDR1 is DFQATT, CDR2 SNEGSKA, per germline (reference sequence). The junction had 9 bases not matched to a gene; V was cut back by 5 bases and J by 1 base. This CDR3 is built from 16 residues. The CDR3 bases that were read are TGCAGTGCTTCTAGCGGGGCCAGGGGTTCCTACAATGAG. Its protein product is CSASSGARGSYNE. The whole CDR3 protein is CSASSGARGSYNEQFF.